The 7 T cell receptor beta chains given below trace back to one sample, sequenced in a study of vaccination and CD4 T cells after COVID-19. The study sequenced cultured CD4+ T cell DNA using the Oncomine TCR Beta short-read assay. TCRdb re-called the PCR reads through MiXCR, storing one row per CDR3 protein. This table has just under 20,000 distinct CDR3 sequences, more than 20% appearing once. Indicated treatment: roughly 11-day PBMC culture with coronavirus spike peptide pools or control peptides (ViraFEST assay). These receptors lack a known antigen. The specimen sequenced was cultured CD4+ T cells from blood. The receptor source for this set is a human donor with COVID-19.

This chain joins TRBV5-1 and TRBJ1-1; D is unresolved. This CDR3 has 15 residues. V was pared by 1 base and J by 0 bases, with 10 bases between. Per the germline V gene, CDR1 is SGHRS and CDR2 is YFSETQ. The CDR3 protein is CASSLRSGVNTEAFF. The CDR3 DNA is TGCGCCAGCAGCTTGAGGTCAGGTGTGAACACTGAAGCTTTCTTT.

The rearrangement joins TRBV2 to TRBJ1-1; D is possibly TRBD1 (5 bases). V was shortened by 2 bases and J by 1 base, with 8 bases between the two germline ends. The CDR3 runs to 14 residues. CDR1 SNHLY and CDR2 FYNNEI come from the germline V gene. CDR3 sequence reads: CASSELGPNTEAFF. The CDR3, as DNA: TGTGCCAGCAGTGAATTGGGGCCGAACACTGAAGCTTTCTTT.

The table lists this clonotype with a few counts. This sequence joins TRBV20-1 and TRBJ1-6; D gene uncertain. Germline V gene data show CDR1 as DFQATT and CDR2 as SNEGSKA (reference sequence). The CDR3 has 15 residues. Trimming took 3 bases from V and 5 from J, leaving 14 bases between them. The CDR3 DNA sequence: TGCAGTGCTAGTAAGCCGTCGGTACATAATTCACCCCTCCACTTT. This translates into CSASKPSVHNSPLHF.

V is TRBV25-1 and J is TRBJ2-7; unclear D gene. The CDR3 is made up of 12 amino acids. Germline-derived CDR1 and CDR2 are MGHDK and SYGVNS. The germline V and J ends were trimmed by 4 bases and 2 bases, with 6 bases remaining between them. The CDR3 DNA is TGTGCCAGCAGTGGACCCGCCTACGAGCAGTACTTC. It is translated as CASSGPAYEQYF.

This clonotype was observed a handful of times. The CDR3 loop reads CASSPQLANTGELFF. CDR3 nucleotide sequence: TGTGCCAGCTCACCCCAGCTAGCGAACACCGGGGAGCTGTTTTTT. The genes are TRBV18 and TRBJ2-2; no clear D. The CDR3 is 15 amino acids. The V end was cut by 3 bases, the J end by 0 bases, with 8 bases between. Germline V CDR1 and CDR2: KGHSH, LQKENI.

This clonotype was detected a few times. The CDR3 region is CASSVTPPLTGGNSYEQYF. The CDR3 DNA reads TGTGCCAGCAGCGTTACCCCACCCCTCACCGGAGGGAACTCCTACGAGCAGTACTTC. The rearrangement uses TRBV7-2 and TRBJ2-7, with D possibly TRBD2 on 6 matching bases. The CDR3 extends over 19 amino acids. Between the trimmed V and J ends, which lost 5 bases and 0 bases, there was a span of 26 bases. CDR1 is SGHTA and CDR2 is FQGNSA in the germline V gene.

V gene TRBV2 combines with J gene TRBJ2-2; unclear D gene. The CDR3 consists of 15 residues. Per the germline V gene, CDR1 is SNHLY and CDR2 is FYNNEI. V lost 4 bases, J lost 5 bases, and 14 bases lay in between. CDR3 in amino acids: CASSGVTFQTGELFF. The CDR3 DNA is TGTGCCAGCAGTGGGGTAACTTTCCAAACCGGGGAGCTGTTTTTT.